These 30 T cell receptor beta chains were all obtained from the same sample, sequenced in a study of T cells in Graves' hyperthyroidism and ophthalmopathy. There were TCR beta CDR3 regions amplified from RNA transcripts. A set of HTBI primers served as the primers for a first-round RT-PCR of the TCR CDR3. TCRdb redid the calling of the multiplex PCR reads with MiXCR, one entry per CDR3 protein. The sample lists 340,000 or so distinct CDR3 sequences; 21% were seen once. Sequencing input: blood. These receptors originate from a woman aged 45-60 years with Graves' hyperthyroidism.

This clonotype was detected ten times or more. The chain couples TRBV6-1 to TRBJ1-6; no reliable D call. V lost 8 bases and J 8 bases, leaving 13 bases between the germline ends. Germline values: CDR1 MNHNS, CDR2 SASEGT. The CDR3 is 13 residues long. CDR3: CASGDLWDSPLHF. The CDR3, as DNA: TGTGCCAGCGGCGATTTATGGGATTCACCCCTCCACTTT.

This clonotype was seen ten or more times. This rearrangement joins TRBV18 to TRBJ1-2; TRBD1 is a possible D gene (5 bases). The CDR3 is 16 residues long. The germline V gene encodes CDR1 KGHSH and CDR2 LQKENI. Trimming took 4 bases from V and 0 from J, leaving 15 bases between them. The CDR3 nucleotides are TGTGCCAGCTCACATTCTGTCCCGACAGCTAACTATGGCTACACCTTC. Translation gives CASSHSVPTANYGYTF.

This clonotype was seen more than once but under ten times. CDR3 protein: CSAPRTSGGYEQYF. The CDR3 nucleotides read TGCAGTGCCCCGAGGACTAGCGGAGGCTACGAGCAGTACTTC. The genes are TRBV20-1 and TRBJ2-7, with 10 bases matching TRBD2. The CDR3 totals 14 residues. Germline CDR1 reads DFQATT; CDR2 reads SNEGSKA (reference sequence). Trimming cost V 6 bases and J 3 bases; bases outside gene matches: 8.

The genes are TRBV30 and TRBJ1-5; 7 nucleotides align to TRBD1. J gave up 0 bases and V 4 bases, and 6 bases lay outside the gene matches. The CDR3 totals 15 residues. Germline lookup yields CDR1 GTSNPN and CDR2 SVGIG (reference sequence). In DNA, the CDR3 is TGTGCCTGGAAACAGGGGCCTCATAGCAATCAGCCCCAGCATTTT. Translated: CAWKQGPHSNQPQHF.

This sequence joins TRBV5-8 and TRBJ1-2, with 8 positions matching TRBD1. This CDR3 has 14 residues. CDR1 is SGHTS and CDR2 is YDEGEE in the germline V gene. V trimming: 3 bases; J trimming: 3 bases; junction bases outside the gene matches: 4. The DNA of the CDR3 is TGTGCCAGCAGCTGGACAGGGACGGACTATGGCTACACCTTC. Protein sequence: CASSWTGTDYGYTF.

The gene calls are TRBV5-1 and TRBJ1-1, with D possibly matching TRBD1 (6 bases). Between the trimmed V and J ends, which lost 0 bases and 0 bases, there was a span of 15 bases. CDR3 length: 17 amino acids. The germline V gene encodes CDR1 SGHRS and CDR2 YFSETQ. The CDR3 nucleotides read TGCGCCAGCAGCTTGGCTGGGTCTGGACAGATGAACACTGAAGCTTTCTTT. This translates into CASSLAGSGQMNTEAFF.

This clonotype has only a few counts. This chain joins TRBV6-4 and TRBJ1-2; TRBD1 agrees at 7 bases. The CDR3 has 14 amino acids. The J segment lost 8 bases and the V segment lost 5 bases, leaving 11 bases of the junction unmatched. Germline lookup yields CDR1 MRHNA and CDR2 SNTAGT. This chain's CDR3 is CASSHPSGGTGYTF. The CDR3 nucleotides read TGTGCCAGCAGTCACCCTTCAGGGGGTACGGGCTACACCTTC.

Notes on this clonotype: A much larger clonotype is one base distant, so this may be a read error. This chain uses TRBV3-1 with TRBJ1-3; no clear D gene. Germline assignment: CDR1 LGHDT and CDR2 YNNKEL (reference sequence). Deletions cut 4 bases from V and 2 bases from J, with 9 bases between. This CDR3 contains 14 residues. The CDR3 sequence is CASSPRSAGNTIYF. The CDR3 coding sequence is TGTGCCAGCAGCCCACGGTCGGCTGGAAACACCATATATTTT.

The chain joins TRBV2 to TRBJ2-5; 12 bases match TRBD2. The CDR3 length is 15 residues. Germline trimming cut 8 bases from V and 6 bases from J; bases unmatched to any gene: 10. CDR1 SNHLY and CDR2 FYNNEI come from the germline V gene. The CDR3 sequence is CASSSSGGAGKTQYF. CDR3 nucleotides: TGTGCCAGCTCATCTAGCGGGGGGGCCGGGAAGACCCAGTACTTC.

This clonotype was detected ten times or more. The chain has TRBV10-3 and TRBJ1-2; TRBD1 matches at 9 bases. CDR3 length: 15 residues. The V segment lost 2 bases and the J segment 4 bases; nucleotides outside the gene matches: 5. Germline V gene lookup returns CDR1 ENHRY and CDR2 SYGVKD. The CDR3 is CAISEGQGRGYGYTF. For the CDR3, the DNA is TGTGCCATCAGTGAGGGACAGGGGCGAGGCTATGGCTACACCTTC.

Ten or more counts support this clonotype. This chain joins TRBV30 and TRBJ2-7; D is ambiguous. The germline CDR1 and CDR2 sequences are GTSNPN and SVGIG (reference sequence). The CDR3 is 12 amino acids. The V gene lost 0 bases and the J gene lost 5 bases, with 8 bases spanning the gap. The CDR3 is CAWSVPIDEQYF. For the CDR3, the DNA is TGTGCCTGGAGTGTACCGATCGACGAGCAGTACTTC.

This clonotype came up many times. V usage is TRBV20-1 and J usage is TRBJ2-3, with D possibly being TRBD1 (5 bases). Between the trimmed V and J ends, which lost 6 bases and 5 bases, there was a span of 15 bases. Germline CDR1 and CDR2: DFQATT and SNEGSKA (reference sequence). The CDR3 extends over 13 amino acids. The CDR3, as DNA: TGCAGTGCCCCCCCGGCAGGGCTAGATACGCAGTATTTT. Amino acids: CSAPPAGLDTQYF.

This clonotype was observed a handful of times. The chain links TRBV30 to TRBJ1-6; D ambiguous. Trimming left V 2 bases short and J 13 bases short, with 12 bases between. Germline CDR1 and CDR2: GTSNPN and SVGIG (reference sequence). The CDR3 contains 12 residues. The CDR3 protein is CAWSPIAGPLHF. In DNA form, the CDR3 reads TGTGCCTGGAGTCCGATTGCGGGGCCCCTCCACTTT.

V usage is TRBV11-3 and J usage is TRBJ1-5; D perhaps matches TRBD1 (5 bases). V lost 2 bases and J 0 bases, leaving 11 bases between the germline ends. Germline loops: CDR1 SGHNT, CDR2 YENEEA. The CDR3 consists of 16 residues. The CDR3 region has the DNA TGTGCCAGCAGCTTACCCGGACACGATAGCAATCAGCCCCAGCATTTT. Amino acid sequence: CASSLPGHDSNQPQHF.

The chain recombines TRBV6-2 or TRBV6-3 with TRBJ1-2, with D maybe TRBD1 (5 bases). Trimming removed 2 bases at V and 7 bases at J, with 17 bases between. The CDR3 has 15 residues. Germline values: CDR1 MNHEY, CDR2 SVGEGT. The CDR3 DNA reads TGTGCCAGCAGTTACCTACGTGCGCAGGGAGGTGGCTACACCTTC. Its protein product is CASSYLRAQGGGYTF.

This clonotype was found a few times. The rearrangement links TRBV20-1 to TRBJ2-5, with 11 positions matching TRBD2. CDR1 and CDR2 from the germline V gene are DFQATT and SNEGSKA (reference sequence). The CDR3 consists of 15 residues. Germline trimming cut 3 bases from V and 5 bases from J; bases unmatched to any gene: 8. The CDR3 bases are TGCAGTGCTAGGGCCACTAGCGGGAGTTTGGAGACCCAGTACTTC. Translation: CSARATSGSLETQYF.

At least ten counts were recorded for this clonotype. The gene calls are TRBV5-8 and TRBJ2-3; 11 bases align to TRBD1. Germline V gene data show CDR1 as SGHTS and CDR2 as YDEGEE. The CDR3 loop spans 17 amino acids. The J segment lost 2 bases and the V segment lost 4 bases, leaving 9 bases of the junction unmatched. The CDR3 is CASSQGRTGGITDTQYF. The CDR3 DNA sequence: TGTGCCAGCAGCCAGGGTCGGACAGGGGGCATCACAGATACGCAGTATTTT.

Here the CDR3 DNA reads TGCAGTGCTAGAGGCTACACCGGGGAGCTGTTTTTT. Translation: CSARGYTGELFF. V is TRBV20-1 and J is TRBJ2-2; D call uncertain. From germline, CDR1 is DFQATT and CDR2 SNEGSKA (reference sequence). The CDR3 loop spans 12 amino acids. V shed 1 base and J shed 3 bases, with 3 bases lying between them.

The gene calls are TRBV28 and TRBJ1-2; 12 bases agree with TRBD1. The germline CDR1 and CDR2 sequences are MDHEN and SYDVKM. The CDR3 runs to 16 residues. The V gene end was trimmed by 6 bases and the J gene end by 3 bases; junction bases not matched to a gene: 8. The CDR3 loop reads CASSSTGTGGDYGYTF. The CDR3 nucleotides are TGTGCCAGCAGCAGTACCGGGACAGGGGGCGACTATGGCTACACCTTC.

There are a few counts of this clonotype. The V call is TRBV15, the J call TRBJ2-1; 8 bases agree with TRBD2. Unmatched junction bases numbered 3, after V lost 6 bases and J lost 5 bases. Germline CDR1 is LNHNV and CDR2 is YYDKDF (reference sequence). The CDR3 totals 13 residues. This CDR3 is CATRGLDHNEQFF. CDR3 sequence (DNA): TGTGCCACCAGGGGACTAGACCACAATGAGCAGTTCTTC.

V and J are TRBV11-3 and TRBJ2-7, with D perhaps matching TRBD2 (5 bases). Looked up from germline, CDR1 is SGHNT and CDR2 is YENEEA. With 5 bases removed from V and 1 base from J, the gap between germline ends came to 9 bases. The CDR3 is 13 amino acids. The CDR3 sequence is CASSADFSYEQYF. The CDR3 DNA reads TGTGCCAGCAGCGCGGACTTTTCCTACGAGCAGTACTTC.

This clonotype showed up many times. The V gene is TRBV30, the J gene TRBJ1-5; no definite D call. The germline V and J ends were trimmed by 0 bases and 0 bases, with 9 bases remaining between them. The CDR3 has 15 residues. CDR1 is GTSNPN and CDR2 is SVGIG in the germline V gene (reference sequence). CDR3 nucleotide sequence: TGTGCCTGGAGTGTAAATTTGGCTAGCAATCAGCCCCAGCATTTT. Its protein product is CAWSVNLASNQPQHF.

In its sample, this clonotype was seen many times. CDR3 nucleotide sequence: TGTGCCAGCACCCTGACAGGGCCTAGGAATGAGCAGTTCTTC. It codes for CASTLTGPRNEQFF. The chain combines TRBV28 with TRBJ2-1; 7 bases map to TRBD1. Looked up from germline, CDR1 is MDHEN and CDR2 is SYDVKM. Germline trimming cut 7 bases from V and 7 bases from J; bases unmatched to any gene: 10. CDR3 size: 14 residues.

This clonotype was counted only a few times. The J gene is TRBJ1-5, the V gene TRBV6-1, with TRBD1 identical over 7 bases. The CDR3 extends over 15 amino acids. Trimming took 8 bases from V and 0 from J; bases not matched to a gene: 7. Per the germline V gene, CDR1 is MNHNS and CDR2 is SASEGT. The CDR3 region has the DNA TGTGCCAGCCGTAGGGCAGGGGGTAGCAATCAGCCCCAGCATTTT. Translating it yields CASRRAGGSNQPQHF.

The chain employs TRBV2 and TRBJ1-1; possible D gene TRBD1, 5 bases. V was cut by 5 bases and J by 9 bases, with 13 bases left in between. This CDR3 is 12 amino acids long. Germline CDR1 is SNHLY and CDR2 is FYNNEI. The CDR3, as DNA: TGTGCCAGCAGTTGGGGGGAGGGGAAAGCTTTCTTT. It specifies CASSWGEGKAFF.

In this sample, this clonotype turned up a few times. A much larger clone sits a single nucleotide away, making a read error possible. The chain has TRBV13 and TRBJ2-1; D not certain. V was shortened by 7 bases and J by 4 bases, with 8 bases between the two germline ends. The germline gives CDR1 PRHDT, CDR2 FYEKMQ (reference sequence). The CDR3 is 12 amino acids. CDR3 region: CASTGRYNEQFF. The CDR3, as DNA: TGTGCCAGCACTGGCAGGTACAATGAGCAGTTCTTC.

CDR3 sequence (DNA): TGCGCCAGCAGCTTAGCGGAGTCCTACAATGAGCAGTTCTTC. Its protein is CASSLAESYNEQFF. This chain joins TRBV5-1 and TRBJ2-1, with D maybe TRBD2 (5 bases). The ends were cut back, 2 bases at V and 1 base at J, with 7 bases in the middle. The CDR3 loop spans 14 amino acids. Germline V gene data show CDR1 as SGHRS and CDR2 as YFSETQ.

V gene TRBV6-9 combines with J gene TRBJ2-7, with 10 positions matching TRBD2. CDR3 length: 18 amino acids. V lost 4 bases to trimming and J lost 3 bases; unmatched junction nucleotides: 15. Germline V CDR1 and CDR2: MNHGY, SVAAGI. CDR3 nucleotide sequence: TGTGCCAGCAGTTTTAGGTGGCTAGCGGGAGCGAATAGCTACGAGCAGTACTTC. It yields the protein CASSFRWLAGANSYEQYF.

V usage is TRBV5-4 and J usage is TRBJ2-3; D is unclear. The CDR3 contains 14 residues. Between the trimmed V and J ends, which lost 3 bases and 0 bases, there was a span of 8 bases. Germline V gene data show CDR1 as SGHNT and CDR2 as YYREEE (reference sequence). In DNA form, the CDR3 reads TGTGCCAGCAGCTCAAGGCAGAGCACAGATACGCAGTATTTT. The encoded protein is CASSSRQSTDTQYF.

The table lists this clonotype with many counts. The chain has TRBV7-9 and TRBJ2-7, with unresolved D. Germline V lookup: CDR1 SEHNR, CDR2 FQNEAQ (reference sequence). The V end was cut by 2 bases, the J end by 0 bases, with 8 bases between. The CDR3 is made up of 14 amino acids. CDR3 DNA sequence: TGTGCCAGCAGCTTACGCAGAAGCTCCTACGAGCAGTACTTC. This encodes CASSLRRSSYEQYF.